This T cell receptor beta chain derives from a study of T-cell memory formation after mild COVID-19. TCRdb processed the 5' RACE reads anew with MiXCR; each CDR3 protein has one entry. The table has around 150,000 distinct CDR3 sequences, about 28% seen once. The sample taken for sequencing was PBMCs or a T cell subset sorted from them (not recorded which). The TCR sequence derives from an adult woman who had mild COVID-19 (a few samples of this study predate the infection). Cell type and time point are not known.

As DNA, the CDR3 is TGTGCCACCAGCAGAGCTCAAGACTATGGCTACACCTTC. This encodes CATSRAQDYGYTF. This chain connects TRBV15 to TRBJ1-2; D ambiguous. Per the germline V gene, CDR1 is LNHNV and CDR2 is YYDKDF (reference sequence). Trimming stripped 1 base from V and 3 bases from J, with 6 bases between. The CDR3 totals 13 residues. Full variable domain (remainder filled in from reference TRBV15 and TRBJ1-2): DAMVIQNPRYQVTQFGKPVTLSCSQTLNHNVMYWYQQKSSQAPKLLFHYYDKDFNNEADTPDNFQSRRPNTSFCFLDIRSPGLGDTAMYLCATSRAQDYGYTFGSGTRLTVV.